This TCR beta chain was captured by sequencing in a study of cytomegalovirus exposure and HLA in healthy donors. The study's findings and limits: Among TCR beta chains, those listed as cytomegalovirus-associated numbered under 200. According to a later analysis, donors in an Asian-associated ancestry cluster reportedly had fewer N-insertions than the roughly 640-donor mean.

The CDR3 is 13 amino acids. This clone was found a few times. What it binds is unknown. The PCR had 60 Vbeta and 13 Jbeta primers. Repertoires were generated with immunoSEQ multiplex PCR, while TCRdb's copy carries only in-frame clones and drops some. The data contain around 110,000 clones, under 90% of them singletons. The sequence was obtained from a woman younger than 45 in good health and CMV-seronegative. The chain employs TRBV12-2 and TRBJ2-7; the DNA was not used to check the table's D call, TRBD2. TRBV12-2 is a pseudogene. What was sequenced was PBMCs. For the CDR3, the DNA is TGTGCAAGTCGTCCTCTAGCCACCTACGAGCAGTACTTC. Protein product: CASRPLATYEQYF.